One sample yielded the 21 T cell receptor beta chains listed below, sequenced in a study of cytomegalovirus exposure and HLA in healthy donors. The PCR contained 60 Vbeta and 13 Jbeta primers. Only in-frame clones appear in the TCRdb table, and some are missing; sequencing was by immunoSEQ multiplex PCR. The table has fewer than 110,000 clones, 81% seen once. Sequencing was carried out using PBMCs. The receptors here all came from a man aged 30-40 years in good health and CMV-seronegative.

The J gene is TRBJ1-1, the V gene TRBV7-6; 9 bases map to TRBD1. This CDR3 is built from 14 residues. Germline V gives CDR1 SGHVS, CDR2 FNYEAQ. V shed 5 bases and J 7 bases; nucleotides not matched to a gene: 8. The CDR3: CASSRGQGFGEAFF. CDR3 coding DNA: TGTGCCAGCAGCCGAGGACAGGGGTTCGGTGAAGCTTTCTTT.

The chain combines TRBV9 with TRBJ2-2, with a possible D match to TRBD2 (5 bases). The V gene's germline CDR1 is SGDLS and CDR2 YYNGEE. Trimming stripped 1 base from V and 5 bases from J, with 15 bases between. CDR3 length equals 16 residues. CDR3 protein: CASSVSGRRGTGELFF. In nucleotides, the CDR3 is TGTGCCAGCAGCGTAAGCGGACGGAGAGGGACCGGGGAGCTGTTTTTT.

The CDR3 DNA is TGTGCCAGCAGCGCGTACAGGGACTCCTACGAGCAGTACTTC. Amino acids: CASSAYRDSYEQYF. The chain links TRBV5-4 to TRBJ2-7; D may be TRBD1 (6 bases). Germline loops: CDR1 SGHNT, CDR2 YYREEE (reference sequence). This CDR3 comprises 14 residues. Trimming pared 4 bases from V and 0 bases from J, leaving 11 bases between. The variable domain in full, completed from reference TRBV5-4 and TRBJ2-7, reads ETGVTQSPTHLIKTRGQQVTLRCSSQSGHNTVSWYQQALGQGPQFIFQYYREEENGRGNFPPRFSGLQFPNYSSELNVNALELDDSALYLCASSAYRDSYEQYFGPGTRLTVT.

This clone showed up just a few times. CDR3 amino acids: CAWTTPGQASQPQHF. CDR3 DNA sequence: TGTGCCTGGACCACACCGGGACAGGCCAGTCAGCCCCAGCATTTT. V usage is TRBV30 and J usage is TRBJ1-5; 8 nucleotides agree with TRBD1. Unmatched junction bases numbered 11, after V lost 4 bases and J lost 6 bases. The length of the CDR3 is 15 residues. Germline CDR1 GTSNPN, CDR2 SVGIG (reference sequence).

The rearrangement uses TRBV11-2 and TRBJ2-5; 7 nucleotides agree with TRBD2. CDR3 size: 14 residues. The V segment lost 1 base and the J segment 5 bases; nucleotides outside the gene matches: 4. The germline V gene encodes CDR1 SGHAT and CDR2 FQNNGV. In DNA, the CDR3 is TGTGCCAGCAGCTTAGGAGTGGGAGGGGAGACCCAGTACTTC. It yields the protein CASSLGVGGETQYF.

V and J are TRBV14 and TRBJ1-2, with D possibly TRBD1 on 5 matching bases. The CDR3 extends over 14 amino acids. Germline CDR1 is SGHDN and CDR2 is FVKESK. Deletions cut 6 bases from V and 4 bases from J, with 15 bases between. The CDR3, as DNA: TGTGCCAGCAGTATAATACGGGGGGTCTATGGCTACACCTTC. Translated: CASSIIRGVYGYTF.

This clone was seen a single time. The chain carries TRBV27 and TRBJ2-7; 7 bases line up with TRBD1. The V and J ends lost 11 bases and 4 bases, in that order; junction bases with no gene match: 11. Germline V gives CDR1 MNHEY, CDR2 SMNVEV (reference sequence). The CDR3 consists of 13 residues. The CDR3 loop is CAAGIGTAYEQYF. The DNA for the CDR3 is TGTGCCGCCGGAATCGGGACAGCATACGAGCAGTACTTC.

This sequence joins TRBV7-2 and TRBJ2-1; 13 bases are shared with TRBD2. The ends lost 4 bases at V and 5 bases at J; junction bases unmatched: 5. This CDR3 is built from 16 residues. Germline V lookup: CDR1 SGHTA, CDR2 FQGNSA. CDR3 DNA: TGTGCCAGCAGCTACCGACTAGCGGGAGGTAACAATGAGCAGTTCTTC. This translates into CASSYRLAGGNNEQFF.

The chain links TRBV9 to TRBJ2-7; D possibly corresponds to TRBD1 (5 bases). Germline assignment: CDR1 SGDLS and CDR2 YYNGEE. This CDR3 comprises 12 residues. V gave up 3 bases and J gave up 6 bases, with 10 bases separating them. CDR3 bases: TGTGCCAGCAGCGCAGACAGATCCGAGCAGTACTTC. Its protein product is CASSADRSEQYF.

CDR3 sequence reads: CSGETGRASYNEQFF. In DNA, the CDR3 is TGCAGCGGGGAGACAGGGCGAGCGTCCTACAATGAGCAGTTCTTC. This chain joins TRBV29-1 and TRBJ2-1, with 7 bases identical to TRBD1. This CDR3 is 15 amino acids long. V trimming: 7 bases; J trimming: 1 base; junction bases outside the gene matches: 10. CDR1 and CDR2 from the germline V gene are SQVTM and ANQGSEA.

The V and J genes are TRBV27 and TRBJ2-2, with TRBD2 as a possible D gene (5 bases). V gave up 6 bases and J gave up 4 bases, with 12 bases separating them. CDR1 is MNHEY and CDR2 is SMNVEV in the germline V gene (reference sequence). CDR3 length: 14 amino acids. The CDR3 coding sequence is TGTGCCAGCAGCACCGCACGGGGCACCGGGGAGCTGTTTTTT. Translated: CASSTARGTGELFF.

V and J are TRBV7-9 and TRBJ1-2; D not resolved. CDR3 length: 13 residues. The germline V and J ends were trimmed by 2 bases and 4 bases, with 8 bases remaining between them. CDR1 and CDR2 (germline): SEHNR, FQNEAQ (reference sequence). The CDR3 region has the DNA TGTGCCAGCAGCTTACGAGAAGCCTATGGCTACACCTTC. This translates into CASSLREAYGYTF.

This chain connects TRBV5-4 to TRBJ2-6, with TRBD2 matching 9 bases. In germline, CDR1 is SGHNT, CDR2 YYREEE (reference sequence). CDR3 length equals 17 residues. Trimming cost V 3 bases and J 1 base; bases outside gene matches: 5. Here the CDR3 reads CASSYAGGRSGANVLTF. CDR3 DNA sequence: TGTGCCAGCAGCTACGCGGGGGGGCGGTCTGGGGCCAACGTCCTGACTTTC.

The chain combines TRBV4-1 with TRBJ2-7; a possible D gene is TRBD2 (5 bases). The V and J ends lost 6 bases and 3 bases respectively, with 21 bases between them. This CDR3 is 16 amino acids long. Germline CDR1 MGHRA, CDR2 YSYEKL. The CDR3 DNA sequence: TGCGCCAGCAGTCAACCGGGAACTCGAAAAAACTACGAGCAGTACTTC. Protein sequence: CASSQPGTRKNYEQYF.

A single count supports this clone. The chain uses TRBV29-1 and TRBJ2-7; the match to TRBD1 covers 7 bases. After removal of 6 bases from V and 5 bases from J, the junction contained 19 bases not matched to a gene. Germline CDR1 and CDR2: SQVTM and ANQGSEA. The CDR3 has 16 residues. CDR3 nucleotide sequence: TGCAGCGTCGCCGGGACAGTGGACCTTTCGGCCAACGAGCAGTACTTC. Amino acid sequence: CSVAGTVDLSANEQYF.

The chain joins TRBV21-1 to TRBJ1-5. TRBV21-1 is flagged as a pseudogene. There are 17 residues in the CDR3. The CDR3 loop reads CASSKGEETSGDQPQHF. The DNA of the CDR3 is TGTGCCAGCAGCAAAGGGGAGGAGACATCGGGGGATCAGCCCCAGCATTTT.

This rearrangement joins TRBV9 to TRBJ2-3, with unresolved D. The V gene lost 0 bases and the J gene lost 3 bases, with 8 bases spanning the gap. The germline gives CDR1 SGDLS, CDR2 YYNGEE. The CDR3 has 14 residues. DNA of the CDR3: TGTGCCAGCAGCGTAGACTGGTCTACAGATACGCAGTATTTT. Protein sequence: CASSVDWSTDTQYF. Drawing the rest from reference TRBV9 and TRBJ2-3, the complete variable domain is DSGVTQTPKHLITATGQRVTLRCSPRSGDLSVYWYQQSLDQGLQFLIQYYNGEERAKGNILERFSAQQFPDLHSELNLSSLELGDSALYFCASSVDWSTDTQYFGPGTRLTVL.

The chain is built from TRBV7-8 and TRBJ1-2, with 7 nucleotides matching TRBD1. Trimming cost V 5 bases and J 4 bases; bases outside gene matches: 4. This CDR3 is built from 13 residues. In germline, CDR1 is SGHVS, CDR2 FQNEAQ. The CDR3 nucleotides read TGTGCCAGCAGCCCGGGACAGTCCTATGGCTACACCTTC. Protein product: CASSPGQSYGYTF.

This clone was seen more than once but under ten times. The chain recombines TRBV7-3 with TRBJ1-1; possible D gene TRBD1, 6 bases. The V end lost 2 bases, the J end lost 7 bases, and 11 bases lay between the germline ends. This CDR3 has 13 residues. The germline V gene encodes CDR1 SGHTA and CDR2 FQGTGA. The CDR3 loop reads CASSLSPGVEAFF. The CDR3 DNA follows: TGTGCCAGCAGCTTATCACCAGGGGTTGAAGCTTTCTTT.

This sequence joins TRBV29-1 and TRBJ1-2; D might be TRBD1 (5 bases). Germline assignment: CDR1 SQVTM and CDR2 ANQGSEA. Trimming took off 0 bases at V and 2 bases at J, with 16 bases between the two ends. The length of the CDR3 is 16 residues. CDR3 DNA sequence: TGCAGCGTTGAAGATGGTGGGTGGGGCGCCAACTATGGCTACACCTTC. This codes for CSVEDGGWGANYGYTF.

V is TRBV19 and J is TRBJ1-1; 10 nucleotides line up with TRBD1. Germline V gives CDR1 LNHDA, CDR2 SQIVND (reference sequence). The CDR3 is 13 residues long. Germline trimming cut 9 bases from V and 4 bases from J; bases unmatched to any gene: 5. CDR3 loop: CASRQGAVTEAFF. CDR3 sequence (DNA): TGTGCCAGCAGACAGGGGGCAGTCACTGAAGCTTTCTTT.